A single TCR beta chain is shown here with its context. In germline, CDR1 is MNHEY, CDR2 SVGAGI. The CDR3 is made up of 15 amino acids. V gave up 0 bases and J gave up 8 bases, with 16 bases separating them. Profiled with immunoSEQ multiplex PCR; TCRdb holds only in-frame clones, not every one. The sample holds 230,000 or so clones, more than 85% seen once. These data come from a study of blood T cell repertoires in COVID-19. Study at large: COVID-19 samples collected from the United States, Italy and Spain covered acute and convalescent phases.

This TCR came from a man aged 40-49 years with active or convalescent COVID-19. The source material was peripheral blood. This sequence joins TRBV6-5 and TRBJ1-2, with TRBD1 as a possible D gene (5 bases). As DNA, the CDR3 is TGTGCCAGCAGTTACTCGACCAGGGTAGAACTAGGCTACACCTTC. It yields the protein CASSYSTRVELGYTF.